Following are 16 T cell receptor beta chains from one sample sequenced in a study of T cells in Graves' hyperthyroidism and ophthalmopathy. Amplification yielded TCR beta CDR3 regions, with RNA transcripts as the source. An initial round of RT-PCR targeting the TCR CDR3 relied on the HTBI primer set. TCRdb re-analysed the multiplex PCR reads in MiXCR, keeping a single row per CDR3 protein. The sample shows about 660,000 distinct CDR3 sequences, about 45% of them seen only once. The sequencing sample was made of peripheral blood or thyroid tissue (not recorded which). The receptors originated from an adult man with Graves' disease, either hyperthyroidism or ophthalmopathy (not recorded which).

This clonotype was counted only a few times. The chain employs TRBV20-1 and TRBJ1-1; 11 bases align to TRBD1. The CDR3 is made up of 14 amino acids. In germline, CDR1 is DFQATT, CDR2 SNEGSKA (reference sequence). The V segment lost 5 bases and the J segment 1 base; nucleotides outside the gene matches: 3. CDR3 sequence (DNA): TGCAGTGCTCGGACAGGGGGCTGGAACACTGAAGCTTTCTTT. It is translated as CSARTGGWNTEAFF.

This clonotype was seen more than once but under ten times. This chain links TRBV2 with TRBJ1-5; perhaps TRBD1 as D (5 bases). Trimming took 7 bases from V and 4 from J, leaving 17 bases between them. Germline V gene sequence: CDR1 SNHLY, CDR2 FYNNEI. The CDR3 is 15 amino acids. CDR3 in DNA: TGTGCCAGCACTCCGATCAGGGCCTGGAATCAGCCCCAGCATTTT. Its translation: CASTPIRAWNQPQHF.

Of note for this clonotype: The junction differs from germline at one of its ends, possibly a read error. The V call is TRBV7-9, the J call TRBJ2-6, with D possibly being TRBD1 (6 bases). The germline V gene has CDR1 SEHNR and CDR2 FQNEAQ (reference sequence). The CDR3 runs 14 residues. The DNA of the CDR3 is TGTGCCAGCAGCCTAAGATCAGGGGTCAACGTCCTGACTTTC. The encoded protein is CASSLRSGVNVLTF.

This rearrangement joins TRBV29-1 to TRBJ1-2, with no clear D. V was pared by 4 bases and J by 4 bases, with 4 bases between. The V gene's germline CDR1 is SQVTM and CDR2 ANQGSEA. The CDR3 length is 10 residues. The DNA of the CDR3 is TGCAGCGTTGTTGGCTATGGCTACACCTTC. Amino acid sequence: CSVVGYGYTF.

The V call is TRBV29-1, the J call TRBJ1-6; D is perhaps TRBD1 (6 bases). Germline-derived CDR1 and CDR2 are SQVTM and ANQGSEA. V gave up 8 bases and J gave up 6 bases, with 17 bases separating them. This CDR3 comprises 14 residues. Here the CDR3 DNA reads TGCAGCAAAACAGGGAGGGCCATTAATTCACCCCTCCACTTT. This sequence encodes CSKTGRAINSPLHF.

The DNA for the CDR3 is TGTGCCAGCGTTGCTAGGGACCGAAGCTATGGCTACACCTTC. This gives the protein CASVARDRSYGYTF. The chain couples TRBV14 to TRBJ1-2; D possibly corresponds to TRBD1 (5 bases). There are 14 residues in the CDR3. Trimming pared 8 bases from V and 4 bases from J, leaving 17 bases between. Germline loops: CDR1 SGHDN, CDR2 FVKESK.

This clonotype was found a few times. CDR3 in amino acids: CASRDSGSSYNSPLHF. The CDR3, as DNA: TGTGCCAGCAGGGACTCAGGGAGCTCCTATAATTCACCCCTCCACTTT. This rearrangement joins TRBV7-2 to TRBJ1-6; maybe TRBD1 (5 bases). Trimming stripped 6 bases from V and 0 bases from J, with 12 bases between. Germline V gene sequence: CDR1 SGHTA, CDR2 FQGNSA. The CDR3 loop spans 16 amino acids.

The chain recombines TRBV6-5 with TRBJ1-3; no firm D call. V was clipped by 6 bases and J by 0 bases, with 9 bases between them. CDR1 MNHEY and CDR2 SVGAGI come from the germline V gene. This CDR3 region has 14 residues. The CDR3 DNA reads as TGTGCCAGCAGACCTTCTCACTCTGGAAACACCATATATTTT. Translation: CASRPSHSGNTIYF.

Note on this clonotype: One junction end does not reproduce the germline sequence, and a read error may be involved. The rearrangement joins TRBV7-3 to TRBJ1-3; D unresolved. CDR1 SGHTA and CDR2 FQGTGA come from the germline V gene. The CDR3 covers 15 residues. Written as DNA, the CDR3 is TGCGCCAGCAGCCAAGATCCGCGGGCTGGAAACACCATATATTTT. It translates to CASSQDPRAGNTIYF.

The V call is TRBV6-5, the J call TRBJ1-2; D is possibly TRBD1 (6 bases). V was clipped by 2 bases and J by 6 bases, with 7 bases between them. This CDR3 is 12 amino acids long. CDR1 is MNHEY, CDR2 SVGAGI, per germline. The CDR3 sequence is CASSYGDNGYTF. The CDR3 region has the DNA TGTGCCAGCAGTTACGGGGACAATGGCTACACCTTC.

This chain links TRBV20-1 with TRBJ2-1, with D possibly TRBD2 on 6 matching bases. CDR1 is DFQATT and CDR2 is SNEGSKA in the germline V gene (reference sequence). This CDR3 region has 14 residues. Trimming removed 3 bases at V and 3 bases at J, with 12 bases between. The CDR3 coding sequence is TGCAGTGCTAGGTCGGTTAGCGGCTACAATGAGCAGTTCTTC. Protein product: CSARSVSGYNEQFF.

V is TRBV29-1 and J is TRBJ2-7; possible D gene TRBD1, 6 bases. Germline V gene data show CDR1 as SQVTM and CDR2 as ANQGSEA. CDR3 length: 11 amino acids. The CDR3 region has the DNA TGCAGGCAGTACAGGGTTGCGGAGCAGTACTTC. It is translated as CRQYRVAEQYF.

The sample holds a few counts of this clonotype. This chain joins TRBV7-9 and TRBJ2-2; weak D call: TRBD1 (6 bases). Trimming stripped 10 bases from V and 0 bases from J, with 18 bases between. From germline, CDR1 is SEHNR and CDR2 FQNEAQ (reference sequence). The CDR3 contains 16 residues. CDR3 protein: CATREQGNANTGELFF. In nucleotides, the CDR3 is TGTGCCACCAGAGAACAGGGAAACGCGAACACCGGGGAGCTGTTTTTT.

This clonotype was observed a few times. V gene TRBV20-1 combines with J gene TRBJ1-5; 11 positions agree with TRBD1. The J call may be faulty, since TRBJ2-3 better matches the DNA end. CDR3 size: 14 residues. Germline V gene lookup returns CDR1 DFQATT and CDR2 SNEGSKA (reference sequence). Here the CDR3 DNA reads TGCAGTGCTAGAGGGGACAGGGGGAATCAGCCCCAGTATTTT. Its protein is CSARGDRGNQPQYF.

A remark on this clonotype: Here the CDR3 omits its conserved ending phenylalanine or tryptophan, so a read error is the likely source. Because the CDR3's place on the DNA is in doubt, the DNA is left out and the CDR3 is given as listed by TCRdb. V is TRBV10-3 and J is TRBJ1-1; the table calls TRBD1, which could not be checked here. A total of 10 residues make up the CDR3, ends included. Germline CDR1 is ENHRY and CDR2 is SYGVKD. CDR3 sequence reads: CAISDLAGQG.

This clonotype has a single count. The genes are TRBV29-1 and TRBJ2-5, with a weak D call TRBD1 (6 bases). The CDR3 extends over 13 amino acids. Germline loops: CDR1 SQVTM, CDR2 ANQGSEA. The germline V and J ends were trimmed by 7 bases and 3 bases, with 15 bases remaining between them. For the CDR3, the DNA is TGCAGCGCCCAAGTAGGGACAAAAGAGACCCAGTACTTC. It encodes CSAQVGTKETQYF.